The 10 T cell receptor beta chains given below trace back to one sample, sequenced in a study of shared clonotypes between healthy human individuals. Profiling relied on immunoSEQ multiplex PCR, and the TCRdb table lists in-frame clones only, not all of them. The sample includes 2 million to 2.5 million clones, about 92% seen only once; the top ten take 1.5% to 2%. CD45RO-negative cells were positively selected for CCR7, leaving out terminally differentiated effector memory CD45RA+ cells. The sample consisted of naive CD8+ T cells from PBMCs. Receptors originate from a young man in good health. Some clones in this sample may be carry-over from other donors' samples.

Remarks on this clone: Other DNA sequences in the same sample also yield this CDR3. The chain uses TRBV27 and TRBJ1-5; 9 bases agree with TRBD1. Trimming removed 5 bases from V and 5 bases from J; junction bases left unmatched: 4. This CDR3 contains 14 residues. Germline V CDR1 and CDR2: MNHEY, SMNVEV (reference sequence). The CDR3 region is CASSVRDRDQPQHF. The CDR3 coding sequence is TGTGCCAGCAGTGTACGGGACAGGGATCAGCCCCAGCATTTT.

V gene TRBV4-1 combines with J gene TRBJ1-3; TRBD1 is a possible D gene (5 bases). Between the trimmed V and J ends, which lost 4 bases and 4 bases, there was a span of 23 bases. Germline V CDR1 and CDR2: MGHRA, YSYEKL. The CDR3 contains 18 residues. DNA of the CDR3: TGCGCCAGCAGCCCCGGGGTCAGACAGCTCGAGTCCGGAAACACCATATATTTT. It encodes CASSPGVRQLESGNTIYF.

The chain joins TRBV10-2 to TRBJ2-5, with 10 bases fitting TRBD2. The CDR3 is 18 residues long. The germline V gene encodes CDR1 WSHSY and CDR2 SAAADI. Germline trimming cut 3 bases from V and 5 bases from J; bases unmatched to any gene: 15. The CDR3 protein is CASSDPTSTSGVRETQYF. The CDR3 DNA follows: TGCGCCAGCAGTGACCCGACGTCAACTAGCGGGGTCCGGGAGACCCAGTACTTC.

This clone showed up just a few times. Other DNA sequences of this sample code for an identical CDR3. The CDR3 coding sequence is TGTGCCAGCAGTCTCGGGGGCAACTATGGCTACACCTTC. Translation gives CASSLGGNYGYTF. This chain connects TRBV13 to TRBJ1-2, with D perhaps TRBD1 (6 bases). Trimming removed 6 bases at V and 2 bases at J, with 10 bases between. Germline CDR1 is PRHDT and CDR2 is FYEKMQ (reference sequence). The CDR3 extends over 13 amino acids.

For the CDR3, the DNA is TGTGCCAGCAGCTTAGGTTTGGGTCTCGACGGCTACACCTTC. Its protein product is CASSLGLGLDGYTF. This sequence joins TRBV7-9 and TRBJ1-2; D is ambiguous. Germline lookup yields CDR1 SEHNR and CDR2 FQNEAQ (reference sequence). The CDR3 loop spans 14 amino acids. V lost 1 base, J lost 8 bases, and 14 bases lay in between.

The rearrangement links TRBV6-5 to TRBJ2-3, with no clear D. Trimming took 5 bases from V and 3 from J, leaving 9 bases between them. The length of the CDR3 is 13 residues. From germline, CDR1 is MNHEY and CDR2 SVGAGI. For the CDR3, the DNA is TGTGCCAGCAGTCCGGACGGGACAGATACGCAGTATTTT. Its translation: CASSPDGTDTQYF.

For this clone: Other DNA variants within this sample encode the same CDR3. The gene calls are TRBV28 and TRBJ1-1, with no clear D. The germline V gene encodes CDR1 MDHEN and CDR2 SYDVKM. CDR3 length: 12 amino acids. Trimming left V 2 bases short and J 1 base short, with 2 bases between. This chain's CDR3 is CASSLQNTEAFF. In DNA, the CDR3 is TGTGCCAGCAGTTTACAGAACACTGAAGCTTTCTTT.

In this sample, this clone turned up a few times. The chain employs TRBV4-1 and TRBJ1-2; 12 bases fit TRBD1. CDR1 is MGHRA, CDR2 YSYEKL, per germline. Losses at the gene ends were 0 bases for V and 1 base for J; bases not matched to a gene: 15. The CDR3 has 21 residues. The CDR3 DNA reads as TGCGCCAGCAGCCAAGATCAATATCGGGGACAGGGGGCCTCTCTTAACTATGGCTACACCTTC. This encodes CASSQDQYRGQGASLNYGYTF.

This rearrangement joins TRBV4-2 to TRBJ2-1; 8 nucleotides align to TRBD2. This CDR3 is built from 16 residues. The junction had 5 bases not matched to a gene; V was cut back by 2 bases and J by 2 bases. Germline CDR1 is LGHNA and CDR2 is YNFKEQ. The CDR3 is CASSQPPGLAYNEQFF. DNA for the CDR3: TGTGCCAGCAGCCAACCCCCGGGACTAGCCTACAATGAGCAGTTCTTC.

Details on this clone: This sample also contains other DNA sequences that code for the same CDR3. The chain recombines TRBV19 with TRBJ1-1, with 7 bases matching TRBD1. After removal of 6 bases from V and 5 bases from J, the junction contained 3 bases not matched to a gene. Germline V gives CDR1 LNHDA, CDR2 SQIVND (reference sequence). The CDR3 covers 12 residues. The CDR3 nucleotides are TGTGCCAGTAGGCAGGGGGGGACTGAAGCTTTCTTT. Its translation is CASRQGGTEAFF.